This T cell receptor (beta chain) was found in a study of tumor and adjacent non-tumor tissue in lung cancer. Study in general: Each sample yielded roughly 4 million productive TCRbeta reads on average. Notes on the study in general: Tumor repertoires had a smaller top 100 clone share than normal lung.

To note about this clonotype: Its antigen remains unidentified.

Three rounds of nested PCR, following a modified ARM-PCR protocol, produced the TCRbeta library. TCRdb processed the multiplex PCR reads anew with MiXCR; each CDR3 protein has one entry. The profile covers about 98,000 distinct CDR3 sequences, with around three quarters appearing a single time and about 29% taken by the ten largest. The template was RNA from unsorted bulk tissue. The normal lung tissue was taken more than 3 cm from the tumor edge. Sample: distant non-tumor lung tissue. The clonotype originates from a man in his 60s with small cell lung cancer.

CDR3 sequence reads: CVSSEGGNSNEQYV. The CDR3 DNA follows: TGCGTCAGCAGTGAAGGAGGGAACTCTAACGAGCAGTACGTC. V and J are TRBV10-1 and TRBJ2-7; tentative D call: TRBD2 (6 bases). Germline V CDR1 and CDR2: WNHNN, SYGVQD (reference sequence). This CDR3 comprises 14 residues.